This TCR beta chain originates from a study of blood T cell repertoires in COVID-19. Per germline, CDR1 GTSNPN and CDR2 SVGIG (reference sequence). With 4 bases removed from V and 3 bases from J, the gap between germline ends came to 10 bases. CDR3 size: 13 residues. As processed by the authors: Researchers report that nucleated cell counts were estimated from reference gene primer amplification. Using immunoSEQ multiplex PCR, the repertoire was profiled, and TCRdb retains in-frame clones only, with some absent. From that table come the V and J calls and clone size; the DNA was used to work out D and trimming. The sample consists of fewer than 150,000 clones, around 78% of them appearing once.

The receptor was isolated from a human donor in a cohort sampled during active COVID-19. The sample taken for sequencing was peripheral blood. The chain carries TRBV30 and TRBJ1-5; D not certain. This chain's CDR3 is CAWNKNANQPQHF. The DNA for the CDR3 is TGTGCCTGGAACAAGAACGCCAATCAGCCCCAGCATTTT.